The 21 T cell receptor beta chains below all came from one sample that was sequenced in a study of T cells in Graves' hyperthyroidism and ophthalmopathy. TCR beta CDR3 sequences were amplified from RNA transcripts. First-round RT-PCR with HTBI primers amplified the TCR CDR3 region. TCRdb processed the multiplex PCR reads anew with MiXCR; each CDR3 protein has one entry. This table holds around 350,000 distinct CDR3 sequences, about 14% found once. The sequenced sample consisted of blood. Receptors originate from a woman aged 25 to 45 with Graves' ophthalmopathy.

This clonotype was detected many times. V usage is TRBV6-1 and J usage is TRBJ1-1; D unresolved. CDR3 length equals 13 residues. Trimming took 3 bases from V and 0 from J, leaving 5 bases between them. CDR1 is MNHNS, CDR2 SASEGT, per germline. CDR3 amino acids: CASSDGMNTEAFF. CDR3 DNA sequence: TGTGCCAGCAGTGACGGCATGAACACTGAAGCTTTCTTT.

In this sample, this clonotype turned up many times. The chain links TRBV11-3 to TRBJ1-3, with D hard to call. V was clipped by 1 base and J by 2 bases, with 12 bases between them. Germline V gives CDR1 SGHNT, CDR2 YENEEA. There are 16 residues in the CDR3. The CDR3 DNA reads as TGTGCCAGCAGCTTAGGAGAAGGTTTAGCTGGAAACACCATATATTTT. Protein: CASSLGEGLAGNTIYF.

Turning to this clonotype: This CDR3 fails to terminate in the conserved phenylalanine or tryptophan, so it likely reflects a read error. J is TRBJ2-7 and V is TRBV28, with D unclear. The CDR3 sequence is 12 residues long. Trimming took 4 bases from V and 0 from J, leaving 4 bases between them. CDR1 and CDR2 from the germline V gene are MDHEN and SYDVKM. CDR3: CASSSSSYEQYL. For the CDR3, the DNA is TGTGCCAGCAGTTCCAGCTCCTACGAGCAGTACCTC.

This clonotype was found many times. J is TRBJ2-1 and V is TRBV2; the D is unclear. Germline CDR1 SNHLY, CDR2 FYNNEI. The ends were cut back, 7 bases at V and 0 bases at J, with 10 bases in the middle. The CDR3 runs 14 residues. The CDR3 here is CASKLSSSYNEQFF. CDR3 DNA: TGTGCCAGCAAACTTTCAAGCTCCTACAATGAGCAGTTCTTC.

A word on this clonotype: A much more abundant neighbour one base away suggests this may be a read error. V usage is TRBV12-3 or TRBV12-4 and J usage is TRBJ1-1; no reliable D call. CDR3 length: 15 amino acids. The CDR3 DNA follows: TGTGTCAGCAGTCGAAGGGCGGGTTTGGACACTGAAGCTTTCTTT. It translates to CVSSRRAGLDTEAFF.

This clonotype has at least ten counts. The rearrangement links TRBV7-9 to TRBJ2-7, with D uncertain. The CDR3 is made up of 12 amino acids. Trimming shortened V by 4 bases and J by 7 bases, and 11 bases separated the two germline ends. Germline loops: CDR1 SEHNR, CDR2 FQNEAQ (reference sequence). CDR3 region: CASSSLPTEQYF. CDR3 nucleotides: TGTGCCAGCAGCTCCCTACCTACGGAGCAGTACTTC. Full variable domain (missing parts from reference TRBV7-9 and TRBJ2-7): DTGVSQNPRHKITKRGQNVTFRCDPISEHNRLYWYRQTLGQGPEFLTYFQNEAQLEKSRLLSDRFSAERPKGSFSTLEIQRTEQGDSAMYLCASSSLPTEQYFGPGTRLTVT.

This clonotype was seen only a few times. CDR3 residues: CASSLRGPGYEQYF. The CDR3 DNA reads as TGCGCCAGCAGCTTGAGAGGGCCTGGGTACGAGCAGTACTTC. J is TRBJ2-7 and V is TRBV5-1; D is perhaps TRBD2 (5 bases). Germline V gene data show CDR1 as SGHRS and CDR2 as YFSETQ. CDR3 length: 14 residues. V was cut by 1 base and J by 4 bases, with 12 bases left in between. The whole variable domain, filled in from reference TRBV5-1 and TRBJ2-7, reads KAGVTQTPRYLIKTRGQQVTLSCSPISGHRSVSWYQQTPGQGLQFLFEYFSETQRNKGNFPGRFSGRQFSNSRSEMNVSTLELGDSALYLCASSLRGPGYEQYFGPGTRLTVT.

This clonotype was recorded at least ten times. V and J are TRBV25-1 and TRBJ2-3; D gene unclear. The CDR3 has 15 amino acids. V was trimmed by 3 bases and J by 1 base, leaving 11 bases between them. Per the germline V gene, CDR1 is MGHDK and CDR2 is SYGVNS. The CDR3 loop is CASSDWAVGTDTQYF. The CDR3 bases are TGTGCCAGCAGTGATTGGGCGGTCGGCACAGATACGCAGTATTTT. The entire variable domain, with the rest obtained from reference TRBV25-1 and TRBJ2-3, is as follows: EADIYQTPRYLVIGTGKKITLECSQTMGHDKMYWYQQDPGMELHLIHYSYGVNSTEKGDLSSESTVSRIRTEHFPLTLESARPSHTSQYLCASSDWAVGTDTQYFGPGTRLTVL.

A note on this clonotype: An end of the junction does not agree with germline; a read error may underlie this. The chain combines TRBV12-3 or TRBV12-4 with TRBJ2-2, with D possibly being TRBD1 (5 bases). The CDR3 length is 13 residues. CDR3 coding DNA: TGTGCCGGCAGTCTAACCAGGGCCGGGGAGCTGTTTTTT. Amino acid sequence: CAGSLTRAGELFF.

This clonotype has ten or more counts. The chain uses TRBV12-3 or TRBV12-4 and TRBJ2-5, with D perhaps being TRBD1 or TRBD2 (5 bases each). Deletions cut 3 bases from V and 4 bases from J, with 12 bases between. CDR3 size: 14 residues. As DNA, the CDR3 is TGTGCCAGCAGTTTGGGATCCGGGGCAGAGACCCAGTACTTC. Translated, it gives CASSLGSGAETQYF.

This clonotype was detected many times. This chain links TRBV20-1 with TRBJ2-4; 9 nucleotides agree with TRBD2. Per germline, CDR1 DFQATT and CDR2 SNEGSKA (reference sequence). V trimming: 3 bases; J trimming: 1 base; junction bases outside the gene matches: 10. The CDR3 spans 17 residues. The CDR3 loop is CSASPSGVTVAKNIQYF. The CDR3 nucleotides read TGCAGTGCTAGCCCTAGCGGGGTGACAGTGGCCAAAAACATTCAGTACTTC.

This clonotype came up a few times. This chain links TRBV19 with TRBJ1-5, with D possibly TRBD1 on 6 matching bases. This CDR3 is 13 amino acids long. CDR1 is LNHDA, CDR2 SQIVND, per germline (reference sequence). Trimming took 7 bases from V and 4 from J, leaving 11 bases between them. Here the CDR3 DNA reads TGTGCCAGTAACGACAGGCCTAATCAGCCCCAGCATTTT. This encodes CASNDRPNQPQHF.

This clonotype occurred many times. The J gene is TRBJ2-1, the V gene TRBV12-3 or TRBV12-4, with 9 nucleotides matching TRBD1. V lost 5 bases and J lost 4; bases outside the gene matches: 3. This CDR3 spans 14 amino acids. CDR3 in amino acids: CASSGTGNYNEQFF. CDR3 DNA sequence: TGTGCCAGCAGTGGGACAGGGAATTACAATGAGCAGTTCTTC.

This clonotype was seen repeatedly, ten times or more. This rearrangement joins TRBV4-2 to TRBJ1-2; D gene uncertain. Trimming cost V 1 base and J 0 bases, with 12 bases left between them. This CDR3 is built from 16 residues. Germline CDR1 is LGHNA and CDR2 is YNFKEQ. The CDR3 region is CASSQVIDRTNYGYTF. The CDR3 DNA follows: TGTGCCAGCAGCCAAGTAATCGACCGAACTAACTATGGCTACACCTTC.

This clonotype was picked up many times. CDR3 in amino acids: CATKAGGSDTQYF. Written as DNA, the CDR3 is TGTGCCACCAAGGCTGGGGGCTCAGATACGCAGTATTTT. J is TRBJ2-3 and V is TRBV24-1, with D tentatively TRBD1 (6 bases). Germline CDR1 and CDR2: KGHDR and SFDVKD. The CDR3 has 13 amino acids. V lost 8 bases, J lost 4 bases, and 12 bases lay in between.

This clonotype was observed at least ten times. This chain connects TRBV6-1 to TRBJ2-2, with no clear D. The ends were cut back, 6 bases at V and 8 bases at J, with 4 bases in the middle. Germline-derived CDR1 and CDR2 are MNHNS and SASEGT. The CDR3 contains 10 residues. This CDR3 reads CASRKGELFF. The CDR3 nucleotides read TGTGCCAGCAGGAAAGGGGAGCTGTTTTTT.

This sequence joins TRBV30 and TRBJ2-1; 8 nucleotides agree with TRBD1. Per germline, CDR1 GTSNPN and CDR2 SVGIG (reference sequence). The CDR3 runs to 13 residues. V shed 5 bases and J 5 bases; nucleotides not matched to a gene: 5. CDR3 amino acids: CAWGLDRDNEQFF. In DNA, the CDR3 is TGTGCCTGGGGATTGGACAGGGACAATGAGCAGTTCTTC.

The V call is TRBV29-1, the J call TRBJ1-1; D gene uncertain. The CDR3 is 14 amino acids. Trimming stripped 4 bases from V and 2 bases from J, with 14 bases between. Germline V gives CDR1 SQVTM, CDR2 ANQGSEA. CDR3 nucleotides: TGCAGCGTTGCGAGTACCGGGCCAAACACTGAAGCTTTCTTT. This gives the protein CSVASTGPNTEAFF.

This clonotype was observed at least ten times. CDR3 sequence (DNA): TGTGCCAGCAGCTCCCTGGACAGGGGGCTTGATGAGCAGTTCTTC. Amino acid sequence: CASSSLDRGLDEQFF. The V gene is TRBV7-2, the J gene TRBJ2-1; 11 bases are a match to TRBD1. The CDR3 runs to 15 residues. The germline CDR1 and CDR2 sequences are SGHTA and FQGNSA. The J segment lost 8 bases and the V segment lost 4 bases, leaving 7 bases of the junction unmatched. Looking up the rest from reference TRBV7-2 and TRBJ2-1 gives the full variable domain: GAGVSQSPSNKVTEKGKDVELRCDPISGHTALYWYRQSLGQGLEFLIYFQGNSAPDKSGLPSDRFSAERTGGSVSTLTIQRTQQEDSAVYLCASSSLDRGLDEQFFGPGTRLTVL.

The chain combines TRBV6-2 or TRBV6-3 with TRBJ2-3; TRBD1 might be the D (8 bases). The CDR3 totals 19 residues. CDR1 and CDR2 (germline): MNHEY, SVGEGT. The V end lost 7 bases, the J end lost 1 base, and 27 bases lay between the germline ends. The CDR3 DNA is TGTGCCAGCAATTCAGGGGGCTGGCGGGGGCGTACTGGCACAGATACGCAGTATTTT. Translated, it gives CASNSGGWRGRTGTDTQYF.

This clonotype has more than one count but fewer than ten. The rearrangement joins TRBV4-2 to TRBJ1-5; TRBD1 might be the D (5 bases). Trimming removed 1 base at V and 7 bases at J, with 14 bases between. This CDR3 is built from 15 residues. Germline CDR1 reads LGHNA; CDR2 reads YNFKEQ. The CDR3 loop reads CASSQAFRGDQPQHF. DNA of the CDR3: TGTGCCAGCAGCCAAGCCTTTCGGGGGGACCAGCCCCAGCATTTT.